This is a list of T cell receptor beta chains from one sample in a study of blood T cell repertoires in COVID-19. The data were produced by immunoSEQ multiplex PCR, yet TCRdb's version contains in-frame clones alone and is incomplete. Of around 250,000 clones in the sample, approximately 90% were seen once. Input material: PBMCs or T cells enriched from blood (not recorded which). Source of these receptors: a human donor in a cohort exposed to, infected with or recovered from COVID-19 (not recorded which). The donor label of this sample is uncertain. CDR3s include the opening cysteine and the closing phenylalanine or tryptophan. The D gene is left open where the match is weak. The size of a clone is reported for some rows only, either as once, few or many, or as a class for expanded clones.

CDR3nt: TGTGCCAGCAGCATTGGACAGGGGCCCTCCTACGAGCAGTACTTC; CDR3aa: CASSIGQGPSYEQYF; d_gene: TRBD1; abundance: NA; v_gene: TRBV7-6; j_gene: TRBJ2-7
CDR3nt: TGTGCCATCAGCCGGGACAGGGGTACCGAGCAGTACTTC; CDR3aa: CAISRDRGTEQYF; d_gene: TRBD1; abundance: NA; v_gene: TRBV10-3; j_gene: TRBJ2-7
CDR3nt: TGTGCCAGCAGCTTGGAATTGAGTCCACAGGGGGCCTACAATCAGCCCCAGCATTTT; CDR3aa: CASSLELSPQGAYNQPQHF; d_gene: TRBD1; abundance: NA; v_gene: TRBV5-6; j_gene: TRBJ1-5
CDR3nt: TGTGCCAGCAGCCTCCCGGGGACTGAAGCTTTCTTT; CDR3aa: CASSLPGTEAFF; d_gene: NA; abundance: NA; v_gene: TRBV5-6; j_gene: TRBJ1-1
CDR3nt: TGTGCCAGCAGCGTAGTTAGAGGGACAGGGGGCTATGAGCAGTTCTTC; CDR3aa: CASSVVRGTGGYEQFF; d_gene: TRBD1; abundance: NA; v_gene: TRBV9; j_gene: TRBJ2-1
CDR3nt: TGTGCCAGCAGCTCGACAAAATCGGGCAATCAGCCCCAGCATTTT; CDR3aa: CASSSTKSGNQPQHF; d_gene: NA; abundance: NA; v_gene: TRBV7-9; j_gene: TRBJ1-5
CDR3nt: TGTGCTAGTGGCCAGCTAGCGGGAGGAAGGAATGAGCAGTTCTTC; CDR3aa: CASGQLAGGRNEQFF; d_gene: TRBD2; abundance: NA; v_gene: TRBV12-5; j_gene: TRBJ2-1
CDR3nt: TGCGCCAGCAGCCAAGCGGTCCCAAGCTCCTATAATTCACCCCTCCACTTT; CDR3aa: CASSQAVPSSYNSPLHF; d_gene: NA; abundance: NA; v_gene: TRBV4-1; j_gene: TRBJ1-6
CDR3nt: TGTGCCAGCAGGACAGGCAACAATGAGCAGTTCTTC; CDR3aa: CASRTGNNEQFF; d_gene: NA; abundance: NA; v_gene: TRBV3-1/TRBV3-2; j_gene: TRBJ2-1
CDR3nt: TGCGCCAGCAGCTCCGAGGTAACGAACACTGAAGCTTTCTTT; CDR3aa: CASSSEVTNTEAFF; d_gene: NA; abundance: NA; v_gene: TRBV5-1; j_gene: TRBJ1-1
CDR3nt: TGCAGCGGCAGGGGGCTCGGCTATGGCTACACCTTC; CDR3aa: CSGRGLGYGYTF; d_gene: TRBD1; abundance: NA; v_gene: TRBV29-1; j_gene: TRBJ1-2
CDR3nt: TGTGCCAGCAGCCACCCCCCGAGACAGTACACAGATACGCAGTATTTT; CDR3aa: CASSHPPRQYTDTQYF; d_gene: NA; abundance: NA; v_gene: TRBV11-2; j_gene: TRBJ2-3
CDR3nt: TGTGCCAGCAGTTCTCCGGGACAGGTATATAATTCACCCCTCCACTTT; CDR3aa: CASSSPGQVYNSPLHF; d_gene: TRBD1; abundance: NA; v_gene: TRBV5-5; j_gene: TRBJ1-6
CDR3nt: TGTGCCTGGAGTGCTATTGGACAGGGGGCCCCTGAAGCTTTCTTT; CDR3aa: CAWSAIGQGAPEAFF; d_gene: TRBD1; abundance: NA; v_gene: TRBV30; j_gene: TRBJ1-1
CDR3nt: TGTGCCAGCAGCTCGGGAGAAACAGGGGTGTCCTACAATGAGCAGTTCTTC; CDR3aa: CASSSGETGVSYNEQFF; d_gene: NA; abundance: NA; v_gene: TRBV7-9; j_gene: TRBJ2-1
CDR3nt: TGTGCCAGCAGCCGCCCCCGAGGGAGACAGGGGAGTCCCGATTATGGCTACACCTTC; CDR3aa: CASSRPRGRQGSPDYGYTF; d_gene: TRBD1; abundance: few; v_gene: TRBV11-3; j_gene: TRBJ1-2
CDR3nt: TGTGCCAGCTCACCGAAGACAGGGTTAGGGTTCGGCACTGAAGCTTTCTTT; CDR3aa: CASSPKTGLGFGTEAFF; d_gene: TRBD1; abundance: NA; v_gene: TRBV18; j_gene: TRBJ1-1
CDR3nt: TGTGCCAGCAGACATACTAGCGCCTACAATGAGCAGTTCTTC; CDR3aa: CASRHTSAYNEQFF; d_gene: TRBD2; abundance: NA; v_gene: TRBV6-6; j_gene: TRBJ2-1
CDR3nt: TGTGCCAGTACCCAGGGGGCGGGAACCGGGGAGCTGTTTTTT; CDR3aa: CASTQGAGTGELFF; d_gene: TRBD1; abundance: many; v_gene: TRBV19; j_gene: TRBJ2-2
CDR3nt: TGTGCCAGCAGTGAATACGGGACAGATTATGAAAAACTGTTTTTT; CDR3aa: CASSEYGTDYEKLFF; d_gene: TRBD1; abundance: once; v_gene: TRBV6-1; j_gene: TRBJ1-4
CDR3nt: TGTGCCAGCAGTCGACAGGGCAATGAGCAGTTCTTC; CDR3aa: CASSRQGNEQFF; d_gene: TRBD1; abundance: once; v_gene: TRBV7-8; j_gene: TRBJ2-1
CDR3nt: TGTGCCTGGAGTAGAACCCTAAGGAACACTGAAGCTTTCTTT; CDR3aa: CAWSRTLRNTEAFF; d_gene: NA; abundance: NA; v_gene: TRBV30; j_gene: TRBJ1-1
CDR3nt: TGTGCCAGCTCACCAAGGACCGGGACTGCTGATTCACCCCTCCACTTT; CDR3aa: CASSPRTGTADSPLHF; d_gene: NA; abundance: once; v_gene: TRBV18; j_gene: TRBJ1-6
CDR3nt: TGTGCCAGCAGTGAAAGGGGGCCCCTAATGAACACTGAAGCTTTCTTT; CDR3aa: CASSERGPLMNTEAFF; d_gene: TRBD1; abundance: NA; v_gene: TRBV2; j_gene: TRBJ1-1
CDR3nt: TGCGCCAGCAGCATGACAGGGAAGAGCGAGCAGTACTTC; CDR3aa: CASSMTGKSEQYF; d_gene: TRBD1; abundance: NA; v_gene: TRBV5-1; j_gene: TRBJ2-7
CDR3nt: TGTGCCAGCAGCTTGGTTGCAGGGTCGGGGACAAGCACAGATACGCAGTATTTT; CDR3aa: CASSLVAGSGTSTDTQYF; d_gene: NA; abundance: NA; v_gene: TRBV5-5; j_gene: TRBJ2-3
CDR3nt: TGTGCCAGCAGCACCGGGGACACCGGGGAGCTGTTTTTT; CDR3aa: CASSTGDTGELFF; d_gene: NA; abundance: few; v_gene: TRBV7-3; j_gene: TRBJ2-2
CDR3nt: TGTGCCAGTAGTATGGGTGCGGGGCCCTACGAGCAGTACTTC; CDR3aa: CASSMGAGPYEQYF; d_gene: NA; abundance: NA; v_gene: TRBV19; j_gene: TRBJ2-7
CDR3nt: TGTGCCAGCAGCTCCCACCGGGACAGGAGAGCCTACGAGCAGTACTTC; CDR3aa: CASSSHRDRRAYEQYF; d_gene: TRBD1; abundance: NA; v_gene: TRBV7-8; j_gene: TRBJ2-7
CDR3nt: TGTGCCAGCAGCCCCTGGACTAGCGGGGGGGCTGTCAATGAGCAGTTCTTC; CDR3aa: CASSPWTSGGAVNEQFF; d_gene: TRBD2; abundance: NA; v_gene: TRBV7-8; j_gene: TRBJ2-1
CDR3nt: TGCGCCAGCAGCGCGGACGGGAATAATTCACCCCTCCACTTT; CDR3aa: CASSADGNNSPLHF; d_gene: NA; abundance: few; v_gene: TRBV5-1; j_gene: TRBJ1-6
CDR3nt: TGTGCCATCAGTCCCTCGGGGGGCTTTAATGAGCAGTACTTC; CDR3aa: CAISPSGGFNEQYF; d_gene: NA; abundance: NA; v_gene: TRBV10-3; j_gene: TRBJ2-7
CDR3nt: TGTGCCAGCAGCCAAGGGGGAGCGGGTCCCTATGGCTACACCTTC; CDR3aa: CASSQGGAGPYGYTF; d_gene: NA; abundance: NA; v_gene: TRBV3-1/TRBV3-2; j_gene: TRBJ1-2
CDR3nt: TGTGCCAGCTCCCTGGGACTGCCCGAAAATCAGCCCCAGCATTTT; CDR3aa: CASSLGLPENQPQHF; d_gene: NA; abundance: NA; v_gene: TRBV18; j_gene: TRBJ1-5
CDR3nt: TGTGCCAGTAGTAAGCGGACAGATAGCAATCAGCCCCAGCATTTT; CDR3aa: CASSKRTDSNQPQHF; d_gene: NA; abundance: NA; v_gene: TRBV19; j_gene: TRBJ1-5
CDR3nt: TGTGCCAGCTCACCAGGACAGGATCTTAGGGGCGAAAAACTGTTTTTT; CDR3aa: CASSPGQDLRGEKLFF; d_gene: TRBD1; abundance: NA; v_gene: TRBV18; j_gene: TRBJ1-4
CDR3nt: TGTGCCAGCAGTGACGACTACCCAAACACCGGGGAGCTGTTTTTT; CDR3aa: CASSDDYPNTGELFF; d_gene: NA; abundance: NA; v_gene: TRBV2; j_gene: TRBJ2-2
CDR3nt: TGCGCCAGCAGCCAAGACCTGCGGGGGGGCCCCGGTGAGCAGTTCTTC; CDR3aa: CASSQDLRGGPGEQFF; d_gene: TRBD2; abundance: NA; v_gene: TRBV4-1; j_gene: TRBJ2-1
CDR3nt: TGTGCCAGCAGTTGGGGCTTGTACTCCTACGAGCAGTACTTC; CDR3aa: CASSWGLYSYEQYF; d_gene: NA; abundance: NA; v_gene: TRBV6-5; j_gene: TRBJ2-7
CDR3nt: TGTGCCAGCAGCCCGAGGGACACCAGCTCTGGAAACACCATATATTTT; CDR3aa: CASSPRDTSSGNTIYF; d_gene: NA; abundance: many; v_gene: TRBV7-9; j_gene: TRBJ1-3
CDR3nt: TGTGCCAGCAGCTTAGAGGCACAGAAGCTTAAAATGAACACTGAAGCTTTCTTT; CDR3aa: CASSLEAQKLKMNTEAFF; d_gene: NA; abundance: NA; v_gene: TRBV7-9; j_gene: TRBJ1-1
CDR3nt: TGCGCCAGCACCCTACAGGGGGTCAGTGAGCAGTTCTTC; CDR3aa: CASTLQGVSEQFF; d_gene: TRBD1; abundance: NA; v_gene: TRBV5-1; j_gene: TRBJ2-1
CDR3nt: TGTGCCAGCAGCTCGACAGAAAACACTGAAGCTTTCTTT; CDR3aa: CASSSTENTEAFF; d_gene: NA; abundance: NA; v_gene: TRBV11-2; j_gene: TRBJ1-1
CDR3nt: TGTGCCAGCAGTTATTTTGCAGGGGCCTATGGCTACACCTTC; CDR3aa: CASSYFAGAYGYTF; d_gene: NA; abundance: NA; v_gene: TRBV6-5; j_gene: TRBJ1-2
CDR3nt: TGTGCCAGCAGCAAAGGGGAACAGGGGGCCCCTCAGCCCCAGCATTTT; CDR3aa: CASSKGEQGAPQPQHF; d_gene: NA; abundance: once; v_gene: TRBV21-1; j_gene: TRBJ1-5